The TCR beta chain under discussion was sequenced for a study of shared clonotypes between healthy human individuals. The CDR3 length is 11 residues. The V end lost 5 bases, the J end lost 4 bases, and 4 bases lay between the germline ends. CDR1 SGHAT and CDR2 FQNNGV come from the germline V gene. Findings and caveats of the study: Clonotype sharing among donors was thought likely to change with sequencing depth.

This clone was recorded only once. Its antigen remains unidentified. Within the sample, other DNA sequences also encode this same CDR3. Methods used by the authors: In the immunoSEQ data, sequences were junction-only and lacked quality scores, so filtering differed. TCRdb keeps only in-frame clones here, not all; method: immunoSEQ multiplex PCR. V and J calls and clone size are copied from that table; D and trimming were computed from the DNA. Altogether over 2 million clones are present, less than 95% being singletons, with the ten largest covering approximately 0.41%. The chain links TRBV11-2 to TRBJ2-3; D not certain. This sequence was found in a man aged 18 to 30 in good health. Some clones in this sample may be carry-over from other donors' samples. The specimen sequenced was naive CD4+ T cells from PBMCs. As to subset: CD45RA+ positively selected. CDR3 sequence reads: CASSRADTQYF. As DNA, the CDR3 is TGTGCCAGCAGCCGAGCAGATACGCAGTATTTT.